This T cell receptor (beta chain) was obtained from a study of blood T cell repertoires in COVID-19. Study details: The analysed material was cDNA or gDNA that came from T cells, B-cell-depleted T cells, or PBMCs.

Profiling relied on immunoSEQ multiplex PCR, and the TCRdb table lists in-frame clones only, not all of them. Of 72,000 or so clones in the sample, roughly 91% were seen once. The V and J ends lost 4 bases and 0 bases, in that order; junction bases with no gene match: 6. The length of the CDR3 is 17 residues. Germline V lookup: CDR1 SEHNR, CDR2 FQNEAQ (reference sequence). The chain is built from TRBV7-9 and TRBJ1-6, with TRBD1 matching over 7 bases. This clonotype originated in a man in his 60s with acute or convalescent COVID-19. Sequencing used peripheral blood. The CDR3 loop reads CASSSPGGISYNSPLHF. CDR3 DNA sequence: TGTGCCAGCAGCTCCCCAGGGGGAATCTCCTATAATTCACCCCTCCACTTT.